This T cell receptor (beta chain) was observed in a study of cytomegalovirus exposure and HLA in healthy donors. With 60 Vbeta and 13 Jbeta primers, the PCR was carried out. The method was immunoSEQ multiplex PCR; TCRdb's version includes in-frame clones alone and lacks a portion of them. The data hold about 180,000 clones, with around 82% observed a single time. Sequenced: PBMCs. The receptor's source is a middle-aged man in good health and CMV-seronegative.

CDR3 protein: CASSLRQVRNTEAFF. DNA of the CDR3: TGTGCCAGCAGCTTGCGACAGGTACGGAACACTGAAGCTTTCTTT. V usage is TRBV5-6 and J usage is TRBJ1-1; tentative D call: TRBD1 (6 bases). V lost 1 base to trimming and J lost 1 base, with 11 bases between them. CDR3 length equals 15 residues. Per germline, CDR1 SGHDT and CDR2 YYEEEE.